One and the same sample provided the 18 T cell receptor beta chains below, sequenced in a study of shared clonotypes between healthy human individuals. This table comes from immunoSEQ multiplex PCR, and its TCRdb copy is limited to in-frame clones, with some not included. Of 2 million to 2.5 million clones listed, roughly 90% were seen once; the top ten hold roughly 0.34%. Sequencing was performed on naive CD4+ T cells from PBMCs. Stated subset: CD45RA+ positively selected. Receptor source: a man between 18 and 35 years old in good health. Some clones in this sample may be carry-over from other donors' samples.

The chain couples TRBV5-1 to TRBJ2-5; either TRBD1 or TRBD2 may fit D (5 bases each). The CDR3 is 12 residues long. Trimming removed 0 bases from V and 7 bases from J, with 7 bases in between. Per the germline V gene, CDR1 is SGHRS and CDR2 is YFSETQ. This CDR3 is CASSLGDLTQYF. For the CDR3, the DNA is TGCGCCAGCAGCTTGGGGGACCTGACCCAGTACTTC.

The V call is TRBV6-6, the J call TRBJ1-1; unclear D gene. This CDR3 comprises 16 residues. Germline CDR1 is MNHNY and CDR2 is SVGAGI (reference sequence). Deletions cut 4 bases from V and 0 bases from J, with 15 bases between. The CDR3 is CASSSIGFSMNTEAFF. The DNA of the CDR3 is TGTGCCAGCAGTTCAATCGGGTTTAGCATGAACACTGAAGCTTTCTTT.

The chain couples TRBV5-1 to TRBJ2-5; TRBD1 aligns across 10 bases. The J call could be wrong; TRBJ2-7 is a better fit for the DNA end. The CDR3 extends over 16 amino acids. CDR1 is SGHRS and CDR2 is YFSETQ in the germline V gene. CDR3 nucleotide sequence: TGCGCCAGCATGGCGTATGGGACAGGGGCATCCTACGAGCAGTACTTC. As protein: CASMAYGTGASYEQYF.

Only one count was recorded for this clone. The CDR3 bases are TGTGCCAGCAGCTTGCTGTCAGTATCGTACTTC. Translated: CASSLLSVSYF. The chain employs TRBV7-2 and TRBJ2-7; no reliable D call. The length of the CDR3 is 11 residues. Germline-derived CDR1 and CDR2 are SGHTA and FQGNSA. V dropped 3 bases and J dropped 12 bases, with 12 bases sitting between them.

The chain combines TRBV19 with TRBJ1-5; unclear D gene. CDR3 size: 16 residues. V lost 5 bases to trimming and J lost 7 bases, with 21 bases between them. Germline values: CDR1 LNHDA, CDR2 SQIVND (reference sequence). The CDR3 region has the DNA TGTGCCAGTAGTTCTCACTTCCCGGCGCCGGGCCAGCCCCAGCATTTT. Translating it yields CASSSHFPAPGQPQHF.

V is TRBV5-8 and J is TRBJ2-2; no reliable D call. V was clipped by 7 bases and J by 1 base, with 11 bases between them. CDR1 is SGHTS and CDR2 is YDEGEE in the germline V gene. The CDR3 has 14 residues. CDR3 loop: CASYRRVNTGELFF. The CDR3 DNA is TGTGCCAGCTATAGGCGCGTGAACACCGGGGAGCTGTTTTTT.

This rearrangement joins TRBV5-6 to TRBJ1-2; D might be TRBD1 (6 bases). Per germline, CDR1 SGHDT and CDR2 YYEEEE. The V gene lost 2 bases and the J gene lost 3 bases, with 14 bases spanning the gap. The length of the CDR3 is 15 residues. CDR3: CASSFSTGPYYGYTF. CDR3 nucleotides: TGTGCCAGCAGCTTTTCAACAGGGCCATACTATGGCTACACCTTC.

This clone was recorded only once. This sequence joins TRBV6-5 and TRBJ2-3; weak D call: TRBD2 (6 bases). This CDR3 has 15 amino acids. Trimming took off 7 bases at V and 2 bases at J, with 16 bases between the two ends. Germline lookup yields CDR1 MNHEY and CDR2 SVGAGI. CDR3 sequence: CASNPRGGYTDTQYF. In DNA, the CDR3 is TGTGCCAGCAACCCGCGGGGAGGATACACAGATACGCAGTATTTT.

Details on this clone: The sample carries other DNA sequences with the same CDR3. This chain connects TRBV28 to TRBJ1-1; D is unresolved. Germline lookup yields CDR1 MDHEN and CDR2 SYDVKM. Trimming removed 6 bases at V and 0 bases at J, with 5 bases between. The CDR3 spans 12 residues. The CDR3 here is CASRPVNTEAFF. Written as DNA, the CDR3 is TGTGCCAGCAGACCGGTGAACACTGAAGCTTTCTTT.

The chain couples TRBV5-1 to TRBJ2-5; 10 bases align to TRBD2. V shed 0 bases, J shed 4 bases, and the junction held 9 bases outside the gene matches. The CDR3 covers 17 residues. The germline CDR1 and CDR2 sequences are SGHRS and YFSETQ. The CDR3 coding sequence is TGCGCCAGCAGCTTGGGAGTAGCGGGAGGCCGGGGAGAGACCCAGTACTTC. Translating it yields CASSLGVAGGRGETQYF.

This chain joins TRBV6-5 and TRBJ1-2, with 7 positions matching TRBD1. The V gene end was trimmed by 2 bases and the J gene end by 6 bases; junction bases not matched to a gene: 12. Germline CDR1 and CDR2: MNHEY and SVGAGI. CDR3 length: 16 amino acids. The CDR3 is CASSYGSATGNNGYTF. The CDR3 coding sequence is TGTGCCAGCAGTTACGGGTCTGCGACAGGGAATAATGGCTACACCTTC.

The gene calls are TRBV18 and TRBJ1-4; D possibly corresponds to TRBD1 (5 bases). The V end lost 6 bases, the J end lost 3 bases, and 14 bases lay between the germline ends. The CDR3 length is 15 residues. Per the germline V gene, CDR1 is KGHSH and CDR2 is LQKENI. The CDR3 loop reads CASSPWGSPNEKLFF. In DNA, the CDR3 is TGTGCCAGCTCCCCATGGGGGAGTCCTAATGAAAAACTGTTTTTT.

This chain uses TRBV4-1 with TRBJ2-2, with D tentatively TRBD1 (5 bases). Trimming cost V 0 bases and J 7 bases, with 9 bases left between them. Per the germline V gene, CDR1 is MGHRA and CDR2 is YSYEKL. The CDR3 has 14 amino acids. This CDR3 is CASSQDRDSGELFF. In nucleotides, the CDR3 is TGCGCCAGCAGCCAAGATCGTGACAGCGGGGAGCTGTTTTTT.

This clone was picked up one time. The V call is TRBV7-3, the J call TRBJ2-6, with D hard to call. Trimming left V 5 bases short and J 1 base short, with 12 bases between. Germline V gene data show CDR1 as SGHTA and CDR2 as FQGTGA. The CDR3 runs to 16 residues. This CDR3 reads CASSAIPGSGANVLTF. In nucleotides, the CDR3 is TGTGCCAGCAGCGCAATTCCCGGGTCTGGGGCCAACGTCCTGACTTTC. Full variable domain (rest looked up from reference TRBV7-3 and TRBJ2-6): GAGVSQTPSNKVTEKGKYVELRCDPISGHTALYWYRQSLGQGPEFLIYFQGTGAADDSGLPNDRFFAVRPEGSVSTLKIQRTERGDSAVYLCASSAIPGSGANVLTFGAGSRLTVL.

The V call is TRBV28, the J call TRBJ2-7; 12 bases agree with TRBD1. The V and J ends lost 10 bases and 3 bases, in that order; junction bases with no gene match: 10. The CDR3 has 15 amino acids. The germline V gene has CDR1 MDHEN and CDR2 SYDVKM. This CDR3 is CAILTGTGGVYEQYF. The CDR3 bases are TGTGCCATTTTAACCGGGACAGGGGGCGTCTACGAGCAGTACTTC.

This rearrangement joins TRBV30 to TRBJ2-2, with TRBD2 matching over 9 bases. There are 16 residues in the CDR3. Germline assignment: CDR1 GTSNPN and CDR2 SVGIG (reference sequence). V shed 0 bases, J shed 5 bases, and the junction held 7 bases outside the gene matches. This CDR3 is CAWSVNLAGKTGELFF. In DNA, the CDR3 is TGTGCCTGGAGTGTAAATCTAGCGGGGAAGACCGGGGAGCTGTTTTTT. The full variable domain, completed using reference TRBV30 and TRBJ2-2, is SQTIHQWPATLVQPVGSPLSLECTVEGTSNPNLYWYRQAAGRGLQLLFYSVGIGQISSEVPQNLSASRPQDRQFILSSKKLLLSDSGFYLCAWSVNLAGKTGELFFGEGSRLTVL.

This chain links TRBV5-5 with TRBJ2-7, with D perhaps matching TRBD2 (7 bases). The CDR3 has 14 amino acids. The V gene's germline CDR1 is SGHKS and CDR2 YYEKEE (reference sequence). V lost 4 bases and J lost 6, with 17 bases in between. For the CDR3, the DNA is TGTGCCAGCAGCCGCACAGCGGGACACTTCGAGCAGTACTTC. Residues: CASSRTAGHFEQYF.

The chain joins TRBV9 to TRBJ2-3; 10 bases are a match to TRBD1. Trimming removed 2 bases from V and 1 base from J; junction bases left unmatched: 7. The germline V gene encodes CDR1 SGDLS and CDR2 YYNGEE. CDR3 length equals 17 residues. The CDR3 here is CASSVGTGVLGTDTQYF. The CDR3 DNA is TGTGCCAGCAGCGTGGGGACAGGGGTTTTAGGCACAGATACGCAGTATTTT.